A single sample is the source of the 14 T cell receptor beta chains below, sequenced in a study of blood T cell repertoires in COVID-19. TCRdb's table, derived via immunoSEQ multiplex PCR, lists solely in-frame clones and lacks some. The table includes roughly 150,000 clones, approximately 88% detected once. Sequences were obtained from PBMCs or T cells enriched from blood (not recorded which). These TCRs come from a man between 70 and 80 years old who had been exposed to COVID-19.

The J gene is TRBJ2-3, the V gene TRBV10-1, with 9 bases matching TRBD2. This CDR3 region has 15 residues. Per germline, CDR1 WNHNN and CDR2 SYGVQD (reference sequence). V dropped 5 bases and J dropped 8; count of bases not matched to a gene: 11. CDR3 sequence (DNA): TGCGCCAGCAGTCCCGTAGCGGGAGAGGTTGGTACGCAGTATTTT. Its translation: CASSPVAGEVGTQYF.

The sample holds one count of this clone. This chain joins TRBV18 and TRBJ1-2; D is perhaps TRBD1 (6 bases). The CDR3 covers 13 residues. Germline assignment: CDR1 KGHSH and CDR2 LQKENI. V dropped 3 bases and J dropped 7 bases, with 12 bases sitting between them. The CDR3: CASSPSDSRGYTF. CDR3 nucleotide sequence: TGTGCCAGCTCACCCTCGGACAGTCGTGGCTACACCTTC.

V usage is TRBV19 and J usage is TRBJ2-2; 10 bases are a match to TRBD1. The CDR3 has 15 amino acids. Germline lookup yields CDR1 LNHDA and CDR2 SQIVND (reference sequence). Trimming cost V 5 bases and J 3 bases; bases outside gene matches: 3. The CDR3 sequence is CASSPGTGDTGELFF. In DNA form, the CDR3 reads TGTGCCAGTAGTCCCGGGACAGGGGACACCGGGGAGCTGTTTTTT.

This chain connects TRBV6-5 to TRBJ2-7, with TRBD1 matching over 9 bases. This CDR3 comprises 14 residues. Germline CDR1 is MNHEY and CDR2 is SVGAGI. J lost 5 bases, V lost 7 bases, and 9 bases had no gene match. The CDR3 DNA reads as TGTGCCAGCACCCTGGCCGGGACAGGGAACGAGCAGTACTTC. This translates into CASTLAGTGNEQYF.

V is TRBV25-1 and J is TRBJ1-2, with D perhaps matching TRBD1 (6 bases). Germline CDR1 and CDR2: MGHDK and SYGVNS. This CDR3 has 15 residues. The ends were cut back, 5 bases at V and 5 bases at J, with 18 bases in the middle. The CDR3 DNA is TGTGCCAGCAGTTCGACGACAGGCGGAGCGTATGGCTACACCTTC. It encodes CASSSTTGGAYGYTF.

This rearrangement joins TRBV19 to TRBJ2-2; 12 bases fit TRBD2. V shed 6 bases and J 6 bases; nucleotides not matched to a gene: 5. The CDR3 is 15 residues long. CDR1 is LNHDA and CDR2 is SQIVND in the germline V gene (reference sequence). CDR3 bases: TGTGCCAGTAGAACGACTAGCGGGAGATCCGGGGAGCTGTTTTTT. Amino acid sequence: CASRTTSGRSGELFF.

The gene calls are TRBV27 and TRBJ2-7, with a possible D match to TRBD2 (6 bases). The CDR3 consists of 13 residues. V dropped 5 bases and J dropped 0 bases, with 8 bases sitting between them. Germline loops: CDR1 MNHEY, CDR2 SMNVEV (reference sequence). Here the CDR3 reads CASSKTSSYEQYF. The CDR3 DNA reads TGTGCCAGCAGTAAGACTAGCTCCTACGAGCAGTACTTC.

This clone turned up a few times. The chain links TRBV7-9 to TRBJ2-7, with D perhaps matching TRBD1 (6 bases). Trimming shortened V by 1 base and J by 7 bases, and 20 bases separated the two germline ends. Germline V gene lookup returns CDR1 SEHNR and CDR2 FQNEAQ (reference sequence). The length of the CDR3 is 16 residues. CDR3 DNA: TGTGCCAGCAGCTTAGAGGGAGACAGGCGCCCTACGGAGCAGTACTTC. As protein: CASSLEGDRRPTEQYF. Full variable domain (remainder filled in from reference TRBV7-9 and TRBJ2-7): DTGVSQNPRHKITKRGQNVTFRCDPISEHNRLYWYRQTLGQGPEFLTYFQNEAQLEKSRLLSDRFSAERPKGSFSTLEIQRTEQGDSAMYLCASSLEGDRRPTEQYFGPGTRLTVT.

This chain links TRBV4-3 with TRBJ2-7; no clear D gene. CDR1 is LGHNA and CDR2 is YSLEER in the germline V gene. CDR3 length: 13 amino acids. The V gene lost 7 bases and the J gene lost 3 bases, with 13 bases spanning the gap. CDR3 in amino acids: CASTKTPSYEQYF. CDR3 DNA sequence: TGCGCCAGCACCAAAACACCTAGCTACGAGCAGTACTTC.

The rearrangement uses TRBV5-8 and TRBJ1-1; D remains unclear. The CDR3 is 13 residues long. V was clipped by 1 base and J by 1 base, with 5 bases between them. CDR1 and CDR2 (germline): SGHTS, YDEGEE. The CDR3 DNA reads as TGTGCCAGCAGCTTGACAGCGAACACTGAAGCTTTCTTT. It encodes CASSLTANTEAFF.

V gene TRBV5-1 combines with J gene TRBJ2-3; a weak D match, TRBD2 (6 bases). From germline, CDR1 is SGHRS and CDR2 YFSETQ. There are 14 residues in the CDR3. V was cut by 4 bases and J by 3 bases, with 12 bases left in between. This chain's CDR3 is CASSPGGVTDTQYF. CDR3 nucleotide sequence: TGCGCCAGCAGCCCAGGAGGGGTAACAGATACGCAGTATTTT. Complete variable domain (other parts from reference TRBV5-1 and TRBJ2-3): KAGVTQTPRYLIKTRGQQVTLSCSPISGHRSVSWYQQTPGQGLQFLFEYFSETQRNKGNFPGRFSGRQFSNSRSEMNVSTLELGDSALYLCASSPGGVTDTQYFGPGTRLTVL.

This rearrangement joins TRBV13 to TRBJ1-1; possibly TRBD1 for D (6 bases). The CDR3 is 14 residues long. V lost 6 bases and J 3 bases, leaving 14 bases between the germline ends. Germline values: CDR1 PRHDT, CDR2 FYEKMQ (reference sequence). This CDR3 is CASRSLDRYTEAFF. The CDR3, as DNA: TGTGCCAGCAGGTCCCTTGACAGGTACACTGAAGCTTTCTTT.

V is TRBV28 and J is TRBJ1-5; D gene unclear. Germline CDR1 and CDR2: MDHEN and SYDVKM. The CDR3 has 16 residues. Trimming removed 6 bases at V and 1 base at J, with 16 bases between. CDR3 bases: TGTGCCAGCAGCCAGGCGGGTCGCCCAAGCAATCAGCCCCAGCATTTT. It yields the protein CASSQAGRPSNQPQHF.

This clone was recorded at least ten times. The J gene is TRBJ1-3, the V gene TRBV30; D is unresolved. This CDR3 is built from 11 residues. With 4 bases removed from V and 3 bases from J, the gap between germline ends came to 4 bases. The V gene's germline CDR1 is GTSNPN and CDR2 SVGIG (reference sequence). CDR3 region: CAWNYGNTIYF. CDR3 nucleotide sequence: TGTGCCTGGAACTATGGAAACACCATATATTTT.